A single sample gave rise to the 7 T cell receptor beta chains below, sequenced in a study of blood T cell repertoires in COVID-19. Profiled with immunoSEQ multiplex PCR; TCRdb holds only in-frame clones, not every one. Among 170,000 or so clones listed, about 87% were seen once. The specimen sequenced was peripheral blood. Source of these receptors: a woman between 65 and 79 years old with COVID-19, enrolled during active disease.

V gene TRBV11-3 combines with J gene TRBJ2-7, with 10 bases aligning to TRBD1. CDR1 SGHNT and CDR2 YENEEA come from the germline V gene. This CDR3 is 16 amino acids long. V dropped 5 bases and J dropped 5; count of bases not matched to a gene: 12. CDR3 coding DNA: TGTGCCAGCAGCCCAAGGGGGAGACAGGGGGCGGACGAGCAGTACTTC. Protein product: CASSPRGRQGADEQYF.

This clone is a singleton in its sample. The chain has TRBV14 and TRBJ1-6; D is ambiguous. CDR3 length: 14 residues. Germline-derived CDR1 and CDR2 are SGHDN and FVKESK. The V and J ends lost 4 bases and 8 bases respectively, with 12 bases between them. As DNA, the CDR3 is TGTGCCAGCAGCCGATCCCTGGAGGATTCACCCCTCCACTTT. This sequence encodes CASSRSLEDSPLHF.

The V gene is TRBV5-1, the J gene TRBJ2-2; D gene ambiguous. The V end lost 0 bases, the J end lost 7 bases, and 4 bases lay between the germline ends. The CDR3 covers 12 residues. Germline lookup yields CDR1 SGHRS and CDR2 YFSETQ. CDR3 bases: TGCGCCAGCAGCTTGGATAGCGGGGAGCTGTTTTTT. This sequence encodes CASSLDSGELFF.

V is TRBV20-1 and J is TRBJ1-6, with D hard to call. V lost 3 bases and J 12 bases, leaving 12 bases between the germline ends. Germline CDR1 DFQATT, CDR2 SNEGSKA (reference sequence). The CDR3 spans 12 residues. CDR3 in amino acids: CSASPGTGPLHF. The CDR3 region has the DNA TGCAGTGCTAGTCCAGGTACCGGACCCCTCCACTTT.

CDR3 amino acids: CASSSTGTENTEAFF. The CDR3 DNA is TGTGCCAGCAGCTCAACCGGGACAGAGAACACTGAAGCTTTCTTT. The chain carries TRBV7-9 and TRBJ1-1, with 7 bases identical to TRBD1. Unmatched junction bases numbered 6, after V lost 4 bases and J lost 1 base. The germline gives CDR1 SEHNR, CDR2 FQNEAQ (reference sequence). The CDR3 sequence is 15 residues long.

The chain uses TRBV3-1 (or the pseudogene TRBV3-2) and TRBJ2-7; 8 nucleotides line up with TRBD2. With 0 bases clipped from V and 3 bases from J, the junction kept 7 bases outside the gene matches. CDR1 LGHDT and CDR2 YNNKEL come from the germline V gene (reference sequence). The CDR3 runs 16 residues. CDR3 residues: CASSQDLAGGFYEQYF. CDR3 sequence (DNA): TGTGCCAGCAGCCAAGATCTGGCGGGGGGATTCTACGAGCAGTACTTC.

The chain links TRBV7-3 to TRBJ1-2, with 7 nucleotides matching TRBD1. Trimming cost V 2 bases and J 1 base; bases outside gene matches: 1. This CDR3 spans 14 amino acids. Germline values: CDR1 SGHTA, CDR2 FQGTGA. The CDR3, as DNA: TGTGCCAGCAGCTTAGCAGGGGGTAACTATGGCTACACCTTC. It encodes CASSLAGGNYGYTF.